This TCR beta chain was sequenced for a study of cytomegalovirus exposure and HLA in healthy donors. Profiling relied on immunoSEQ multiplex PCR, and the TCRdb table lists in-frame clones only, not all of them. The sample contains some 60,000 clones, approximately 93% of which appear only once. The length of the CDR3 is 13 residues. Germline V gene sequence: CDR1 MRHNA, CDR2 SNTAGT. V gave up 3 bases and J gave up 6 bases, with 10 bases separating them. The TCR originated in a man between 18 and 29 years old in good health and CMV-seropositive. V and J are TRBV6-4 and TRBJ2-3; D is uncertain. The sequencing sample was made of PBMCs. The CDR3 spells CASSESFADTQYF. CDR3 in DNA: TGTGCCAGCAGTGAGAGTTTTGCGGATACGCAGTATTTT.